This T cell receptor beta chain emerged from a study of neurological immune-mediated disorders. On this clonotype itself: Its matching antigen is unknown.

The CDR3 is 13 amino acids. With V trimmed by 5 bases and J by 2 bases, 5 bases remained unmatched. CDR1 and CDR2 (germline): DFQATT, SNEGSKA (reference sequence). From 15-18 subjects, every sequencing run obtained over 160 million TCR-beta sequences. TCRdb reprocessed the 5' RACE reads with MiXCR, giving one entry per CDR3 protein. The table has 50,000 or so distinct CDR3 sequences, roughly 17% seen once. Findings and caveats of the study: No expanded-clone CDR3 amino acid sequence recurred across subjects, suggesting private TCR-beta repertoires.

The chain carries TRBV20-1 and TRBJ1-1; 7 positions match TRBD1. Sample: PBMCs. The receptor was isolated from a man in his 60s in good health. CDR3 sequence reads: CSAQGGFNTEAFF. The CDR3 nucleotides read TGCAGTGCTCAGGGGGGATTTAACACTGAAGCTTTCTTT.